The 9 T cell receptor beta chains listed next were all sequenced from one sample in a study of T cell repertoires in cytomegalovirus infection. These receptors are not linked to any known antigen. In TCRdb, the reads were re-called with MiXCR into one record per CDR3 protein. The data contain some 200,000 distinct CDR3 sequences, around 35% of them singletons. The sample here was CD8+ T cells from cultured PBMCs, taken from culture after CMV antigen stimulation. These receptors were taken from a human donor in good health (CMV status not recorded). Some clones in this sample may be carry-over from other donors' samples.

The V and J genes are TRBV7-3 and TRBJ2-2, with 7 nucleotides matching TRBD2. Unmatched junction bases numbered 6, after V lost 2 bases and J lost 3 bases. Germline values: CDR1 SGHTA, CDR2 FQGTGA. CDR3 length: 16 amino acids. The CDR3 DNA follows: TGTGCCAGCAGCTTAGGCCTAGCGGTCTACACCGGGGAGCTGTTTTTT. Protein sequence: CASSLGLAVYTGELFF.

The rearrangement links TRBV7-9 to TRBJ1-1, with D unresolved. Germline-derived CDR1 and CDR2 are SEHNR and FQNEAQ (reference sequence). The CDR3 has 13 residues. V was shortened by 0 bases and J by 11 bases, with 13 bases between the two germline ends. The CDR3 DNA sequence: TGTGCCAGCAGCTTAGCTACCCCAGTCGAGGCTTTCTTT. Translated: CASSLATPVEAFF.

This clonotype was seen many times. The V call is TRBV7-8, the J call TRBJ2-1; no firm D call. This CDR3 has 15 amino acids. Germline V gene data show CDR1 as SGHVS and CDR2 as FQNEAQ. The V end was cut by 4 bases, the J end by 0 bases, with 10 bases between. CDR3 amino acids: CASSSRPSSYNEQFF. The CDR3 bases are TGTGCCAGCAGCTCTAGGCCGAGCTCCTACAATGAGCAGTTCTTC.

In its sample, this clonotype was seen many times. The chain employs TRBV7-2 and TRBJ1-5; maybe TRBD1 (6 bases). Germline V gene sequence: CDR1 SGHTA, CDR2 FQGNSA. The CDR3 contains 15 residues. The germline V and J ends were trimmed by 1 base and 9 bases, with 16 bases remaining between them. The CDR3, as DNA: TGTGCCAGCAGCTTAGATGCCAGGGGAAGTCGGCCCCAGCATTTT. It encodes CASSLDARGSRPQHF. Filled out from reference TRBV7-2 and TRBJ1-5, the complete variable domain reads GAGVSQSPSNKVTEKGKDVELRCDPISGHTALYWYRQSLGQGLEFLIYFQGNSAPDKSGLPSDRFSAERTGGSVSTLTIQRTQQEDSAVYLCASSLDARGSRPQHFGDGTRLSIL.

This clonotype has a handful of counts. This chain uses TRBV6-2 or TRBV6-3 with TRBJ2-3; D remains ambiguous. The CDR3 extends over 17 amino acids. Per the germline V gene, CDR1 is MNHEY and CDR2 is SVGEGT. Trimming cost V 2 bases and J 2 bases, with 17 bases left between them. CDR3 sequence (DNA): TGTGCCAGCAGTTACGTCCACGGGTTGGAAAACACAGATACGCAGTATTTT. It translates to CASSYVHGLENTDTQYF.

The CDR3 sequence: CASSLYGLNQPQHF. In DNA form, the CDR3 reads TGTGCCAGCAGTTTGTACGGATTAAATCAGCCCCAGCATTTT. The V call is TRBV12-3 or TRBV12-4, the J call TRBJ1-5; D ambiguous. V lost 3 bases and J lost 4, with 10 bases in between. The CDR3 is 14 amino acids.

The chain combines TRBV20-1 with TRBJ1-1, with 11 bases aligning to TRBD1. The trim removed 3 bases at V and 1 base at J, leaving 13 bases unmatched. The germline V gene has CDR1 DFQATT and CDR2 SNEGSKA (reference sequence). CDR3 size: 18 residues. CDR3 loop: CSASPLGQGAFKNTEAFF. The CDR3, as DNA: TGCAGTGCTAGTCCCCTCGGACAGGGGGCGTTTAAGAACACTGAAGCTTTCTTT.

This rearrangement joins TRBV27 to TRBJ2-7, with TRBD2 matching over 9 bases. The CDR3 is 14 amino acids. Per germline, CDR1 MNHEY and CDR2 SMNVEV (reference sequence). The trim removed 6 bases at V and 3 bases at J, leaving 6 bases unmatched. The CDR3 loop is CASRERGVVYEQYF. The DNA for the CDR3 is TGTGCCAGCAGGGAGCGGGGGGTCGTCTACGAGCAGTACTTC.

This clonotype was recorded many times. This rearrangement joins TRBV11-2 to TRBJ2-1, with TRBD1 matching 9 bases. Trimming cost V 5 bases and J 6 bases; bases outside gene matches: 26. CDR3 length: 21 amino acids. Germline-derived CDR1 and CDR2 are SGHAT and FQNNGV. The CDR3 loop reads CASSPQRVQPPNRGRPNEQFF. The CDR3 DNA reads TGTGCCAGCAGCCCCCAAAGGGTTCAACCCCCCAACAGGGGGCGGCCCAATGAGCAGTTCTTC.